The text below deals with one TCR beta chain. Germline V CDR1 and CDR2: SGHAT, FQDESV (reference sequence). This CDR3 comprises 15 residues. V shed 3 bases and J 2 bases; nucleotides not matched to a gene: 6. Data came from immunoSEQ multiplex PCR; TCRdb stores just in-frame clones and leaves some out. The sample records around 20,000 clones, over 70% being singletons. This record belongs to a study of sequential checkpoint blockade in melanoma. Looking at the study overall: First-line arms were nivolumab then ipilimumab, or the reverse, randomized 1:1. Each arm's sequence ended with maintenance nivolumab.

Treatment given: randomized to nivolumab then ipilimumab (arm A) or the reverse (arm B). Patients had received no earlier DNA-damaging chemotherapy. From thawed PBMCs, live CD3+CD8+ cells negative for CD19 and CD56 were sorted. This sample comprised CD8+ T cells sorted from blood (inferred from file names), obtained from a patient given nivolumab and ipilimumab in sequence. The TCR was taken from a human donor with melanoma. The chain carries TRBV11-1 and TRBJ2-7; 8 bases agree with TRBD1. CDR3 in amino acids: CASSFRQGPAYEQYF. The CDR3 DNA is TGTGCCAGCAGCTTCCGACAGGGGCCCGCCTACGAGCAGTACTTC.